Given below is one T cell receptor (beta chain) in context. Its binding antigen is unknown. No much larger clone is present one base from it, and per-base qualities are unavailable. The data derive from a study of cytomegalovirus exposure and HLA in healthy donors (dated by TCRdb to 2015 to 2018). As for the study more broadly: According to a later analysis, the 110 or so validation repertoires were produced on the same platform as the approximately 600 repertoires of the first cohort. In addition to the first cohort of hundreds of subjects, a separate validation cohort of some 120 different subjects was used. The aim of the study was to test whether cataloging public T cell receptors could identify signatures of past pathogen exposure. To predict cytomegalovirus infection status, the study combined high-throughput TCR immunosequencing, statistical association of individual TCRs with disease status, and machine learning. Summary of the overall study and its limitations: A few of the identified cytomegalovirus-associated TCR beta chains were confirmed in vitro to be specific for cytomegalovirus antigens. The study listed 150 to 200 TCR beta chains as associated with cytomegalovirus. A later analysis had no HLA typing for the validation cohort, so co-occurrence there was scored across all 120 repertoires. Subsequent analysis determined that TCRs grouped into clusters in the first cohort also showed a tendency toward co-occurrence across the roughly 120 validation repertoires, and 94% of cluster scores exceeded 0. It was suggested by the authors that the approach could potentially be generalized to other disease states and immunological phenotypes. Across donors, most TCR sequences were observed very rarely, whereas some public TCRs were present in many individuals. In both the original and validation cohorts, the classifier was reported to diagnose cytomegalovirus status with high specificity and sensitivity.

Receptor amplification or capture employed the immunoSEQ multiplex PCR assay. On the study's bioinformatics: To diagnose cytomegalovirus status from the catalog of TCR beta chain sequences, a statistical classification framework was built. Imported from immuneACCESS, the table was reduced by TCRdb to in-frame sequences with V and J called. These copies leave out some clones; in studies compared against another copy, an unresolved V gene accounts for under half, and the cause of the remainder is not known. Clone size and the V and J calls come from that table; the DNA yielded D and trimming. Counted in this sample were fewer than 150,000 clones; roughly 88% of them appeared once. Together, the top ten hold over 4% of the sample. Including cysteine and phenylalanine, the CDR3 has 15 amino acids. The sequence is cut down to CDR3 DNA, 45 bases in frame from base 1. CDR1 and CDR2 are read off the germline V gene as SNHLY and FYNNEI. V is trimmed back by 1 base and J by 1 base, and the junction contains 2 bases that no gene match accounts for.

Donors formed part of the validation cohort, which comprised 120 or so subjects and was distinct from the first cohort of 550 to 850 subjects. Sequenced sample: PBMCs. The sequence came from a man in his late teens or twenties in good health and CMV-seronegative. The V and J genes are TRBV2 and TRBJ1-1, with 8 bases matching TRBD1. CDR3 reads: CASSEEGQGNTEAFF. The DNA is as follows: TGTGCCAGCAGTGAAGAAGGACAGGGGAACACTGAAGCTTTCTTT.